Sequencing of this T cell receptor (beta chain) was carried out in a study of T cells after yellow fever vaccination. Regarding the study as a whole: Subsequent booster samples again held most clones from primary vaccination (approximately 95% CD4, approximately 85% CD8). A weaker but faster secondary response was observed, peaking on day 5 versus 15. The presence of abundant clonotypes contaminating from the bulk population was possible in FACS-sorted repertoires.

Template-switching 5'RACE yielded the TCR cDNA; a universal primer site and UMIs were added in the process. One entry per CDR3 protein results from TCRdb running MiXCR on the 5' RACE reads. The sample shows 500,000 to 650,000 distinct CDR3 sequences, 17% of them seen only once. Turning to this clonotype: Its antigen is unidentified.

The CDR3 spans 15 residues. The J segment lost 3 bases and the V segment lost 2 bases, leaving 5 bases of the junction unmatched. Per germline, CDR1 MNHEY and CDR2 SMNVEV (reference sequence). The source is a man younger than 30 who received the YFV17D yellow fever vaccine. The chain combines TRBV27 with TRBJ2-3, with TRBD1 matching over 7 bases. Sequenced here: PBMCs, sampled 5 days after the first yellow fever vaccination. Here the CDR3 reads CASSLKGAVTDTQYF. CDR3 nucleotides: TGTGCCAGCAGTTTAAAGGGGGCGGTAACAGATACGCAGTATTTT.